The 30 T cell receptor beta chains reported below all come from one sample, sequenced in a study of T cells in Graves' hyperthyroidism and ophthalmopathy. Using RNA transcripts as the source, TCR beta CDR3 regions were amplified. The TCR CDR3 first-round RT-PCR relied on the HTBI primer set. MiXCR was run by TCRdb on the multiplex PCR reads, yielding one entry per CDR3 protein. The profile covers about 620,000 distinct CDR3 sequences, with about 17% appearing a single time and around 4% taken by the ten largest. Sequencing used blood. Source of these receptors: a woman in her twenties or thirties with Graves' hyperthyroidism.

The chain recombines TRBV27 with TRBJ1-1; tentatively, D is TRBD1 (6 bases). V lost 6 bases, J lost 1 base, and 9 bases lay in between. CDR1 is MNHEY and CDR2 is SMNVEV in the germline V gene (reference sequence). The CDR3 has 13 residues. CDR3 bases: TGTGCCAGCAGGGACAGAGAGAACACTGAAGCTTTCTTT. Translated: CASRDRENTEAFF.

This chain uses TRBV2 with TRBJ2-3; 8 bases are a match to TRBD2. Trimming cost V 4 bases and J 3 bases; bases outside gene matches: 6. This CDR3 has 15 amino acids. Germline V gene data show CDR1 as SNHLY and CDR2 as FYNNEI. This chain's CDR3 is CASSAAGGQTDTQYF. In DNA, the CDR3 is TGTGCCAGCAGTGCTGCGGGAGGACAAACAGATACGCAGTATTTT.

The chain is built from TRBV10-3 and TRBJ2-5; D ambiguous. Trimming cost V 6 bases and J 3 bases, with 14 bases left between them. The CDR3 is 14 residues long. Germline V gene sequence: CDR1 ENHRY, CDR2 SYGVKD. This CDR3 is CAIRPSVGKETQYF. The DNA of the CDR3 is TGTGCCATCAGGCCCTCAGTGGGGAAAGAGACCCAGTACTTC.

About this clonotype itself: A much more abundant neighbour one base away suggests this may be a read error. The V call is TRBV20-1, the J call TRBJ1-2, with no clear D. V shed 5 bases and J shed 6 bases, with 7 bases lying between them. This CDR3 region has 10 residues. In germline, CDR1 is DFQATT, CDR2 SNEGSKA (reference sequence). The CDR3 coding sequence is TGCAGTGCTGCGAGACATGGCTACACCTTC. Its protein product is CSAARHGYTF.

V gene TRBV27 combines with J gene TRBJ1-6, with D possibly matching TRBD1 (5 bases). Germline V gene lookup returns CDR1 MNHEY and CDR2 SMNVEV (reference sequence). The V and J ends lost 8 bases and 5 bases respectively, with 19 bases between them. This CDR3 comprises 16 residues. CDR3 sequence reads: CASSVYSQGNNSPLHF. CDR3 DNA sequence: TGTGCCAGCTCAGTTTATAGCCAGGGAAATAATTCACCCCTCCACTTT.

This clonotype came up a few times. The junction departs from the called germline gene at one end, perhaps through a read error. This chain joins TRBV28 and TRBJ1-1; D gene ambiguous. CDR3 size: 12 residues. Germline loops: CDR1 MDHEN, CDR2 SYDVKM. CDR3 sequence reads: CASRVMNTEASF. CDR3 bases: TGTGCCAGCAGGGTAATGAACACTGAAGCTTCCTTT.

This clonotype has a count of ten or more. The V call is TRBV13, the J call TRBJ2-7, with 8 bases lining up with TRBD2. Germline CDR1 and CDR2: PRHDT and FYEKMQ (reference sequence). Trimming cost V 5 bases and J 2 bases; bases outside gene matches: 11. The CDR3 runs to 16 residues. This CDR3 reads CASSRGGGSQTYEQYF. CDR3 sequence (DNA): TGTGCCAGCAGCCGGGGGGGCGGCAGTCAAACCTACGAGCAGTACTTC. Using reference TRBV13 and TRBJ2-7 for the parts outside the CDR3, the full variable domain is AAGVIQSPRHLIKEKRETATLKCYPIPRHDTVYWYQQGPGQDPQFLISFYEKMQSDKGSIPDRFSAQQFSDYHSELNMSSLELGDSALYFCASSRGGGSQTYEQYFGPGTRLTVT.

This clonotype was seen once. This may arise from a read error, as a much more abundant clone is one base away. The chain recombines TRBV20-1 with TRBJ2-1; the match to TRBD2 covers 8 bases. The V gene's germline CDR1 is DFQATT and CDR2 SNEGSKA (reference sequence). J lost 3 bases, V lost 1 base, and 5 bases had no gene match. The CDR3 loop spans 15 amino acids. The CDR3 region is CSARGASGHYNEQFF. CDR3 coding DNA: TGCAGTGCTAGAGGGGCTAGCGGGCACTACAATGAGCAGTTCTTC.

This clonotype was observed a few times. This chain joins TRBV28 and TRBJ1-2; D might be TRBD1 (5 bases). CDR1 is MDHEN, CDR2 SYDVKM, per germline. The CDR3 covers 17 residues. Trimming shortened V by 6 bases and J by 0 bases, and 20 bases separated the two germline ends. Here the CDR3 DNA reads TGTGCCAGCAGATTCCACCAACCGGGACGTTCTAACTATGGCTACACCTTC. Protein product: CASRFHQPGRSNYGYTF.

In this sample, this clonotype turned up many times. This CDR3 reads CASSEGTGGSYEQYF. CDR3 DNA: TGTGCCAGCAGTGAAGGGACAGGGGGCTCCTACGAGCAGTACTTC. V and J are TRBV6-1 and TRBJ2-7, with 10 bases aligning to TRBD1. The V gene's germline CDR1 is MNHNS and CDR2 SASEGT. The CDR3 is 15 amino acids. With V trimmed by 1 base and J by 0 bases, 0 bases remained unmatched.

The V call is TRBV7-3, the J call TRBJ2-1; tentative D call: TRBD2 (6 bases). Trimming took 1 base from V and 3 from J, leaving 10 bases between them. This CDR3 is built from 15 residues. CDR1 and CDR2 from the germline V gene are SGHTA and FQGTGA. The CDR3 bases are TGTGCCAGCAGCTTAAATAGCGGCGACTACAATGAGCAGTTCTTC. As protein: CASSLNSGDYNEQFF.

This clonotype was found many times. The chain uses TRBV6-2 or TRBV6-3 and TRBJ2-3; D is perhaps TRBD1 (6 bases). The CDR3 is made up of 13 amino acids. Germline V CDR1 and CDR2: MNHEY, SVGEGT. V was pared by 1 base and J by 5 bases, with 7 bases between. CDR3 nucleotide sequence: TGTGCCAGCAGTTACTTGGGACAAGATACGCAGTATTTT. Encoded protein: CASSYLGQDTQYF.

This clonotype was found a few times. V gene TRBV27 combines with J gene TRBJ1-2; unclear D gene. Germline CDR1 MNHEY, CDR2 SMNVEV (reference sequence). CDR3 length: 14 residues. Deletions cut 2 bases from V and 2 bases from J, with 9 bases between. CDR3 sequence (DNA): TGTGCCAGCAGTTTAAGGCGAGAGAACTATGGCTACACCTTC. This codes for CASSLRRENYGYTF.

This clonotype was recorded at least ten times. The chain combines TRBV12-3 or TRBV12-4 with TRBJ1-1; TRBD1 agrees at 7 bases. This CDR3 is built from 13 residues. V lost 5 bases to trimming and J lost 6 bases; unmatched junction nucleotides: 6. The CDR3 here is CASSTAGQAEAFF. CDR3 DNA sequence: TGTGCCAGCAGTACCGCAGGACAGGCTGAAGCTTTCTTT.

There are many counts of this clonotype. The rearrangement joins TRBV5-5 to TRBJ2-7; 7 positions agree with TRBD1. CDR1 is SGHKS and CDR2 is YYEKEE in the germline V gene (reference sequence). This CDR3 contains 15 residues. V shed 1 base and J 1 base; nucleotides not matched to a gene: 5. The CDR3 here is CASSLSRTGSYEQYF. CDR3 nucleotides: TGTGCCAGCAGCTTGAGCAGGACAGGATCCTACGAGCAGTACTTC.

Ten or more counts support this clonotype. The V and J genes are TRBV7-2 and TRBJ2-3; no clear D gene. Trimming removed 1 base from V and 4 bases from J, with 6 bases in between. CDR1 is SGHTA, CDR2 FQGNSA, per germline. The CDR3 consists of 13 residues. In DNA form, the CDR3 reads TGTGCCAGCAGCTTAGTTGCCCCAGATACGCAGTATTTT. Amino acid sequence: CASSLVAPDTQYF.

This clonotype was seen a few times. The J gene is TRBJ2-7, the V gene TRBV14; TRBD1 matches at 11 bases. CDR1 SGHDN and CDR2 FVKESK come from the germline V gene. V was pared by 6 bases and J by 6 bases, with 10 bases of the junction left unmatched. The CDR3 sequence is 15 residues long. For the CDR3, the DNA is TGTGCCAGCAGGAATTCCGGGACAGGGGGGACCGAGCAGTACTTC. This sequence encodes CASRNSGTGGTEQYF.

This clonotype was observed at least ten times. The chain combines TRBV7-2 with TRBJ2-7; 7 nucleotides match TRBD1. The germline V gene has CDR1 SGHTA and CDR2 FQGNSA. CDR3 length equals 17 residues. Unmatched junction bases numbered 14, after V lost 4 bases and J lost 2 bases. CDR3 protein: CASSSGGLDRSAYEQYF. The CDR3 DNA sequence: TGTGCCAGCAGCTCAGGAGGACTGGACAGGTCAGCCTACGAGCAGTACTTC.

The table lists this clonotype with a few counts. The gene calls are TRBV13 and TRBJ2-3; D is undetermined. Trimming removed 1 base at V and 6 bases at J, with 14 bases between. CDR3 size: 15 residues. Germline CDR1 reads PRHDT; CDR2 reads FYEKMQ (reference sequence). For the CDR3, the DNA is TGTGCCAGCAGCTTAGCCCTGGCCCGTAGGGATACGCAGTATTTT. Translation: CASSLALARRDTQYF.

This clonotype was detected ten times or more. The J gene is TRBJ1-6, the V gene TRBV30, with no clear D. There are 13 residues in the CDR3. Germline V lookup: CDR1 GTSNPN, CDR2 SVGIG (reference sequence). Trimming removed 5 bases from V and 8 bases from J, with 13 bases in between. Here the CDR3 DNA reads TGTGCCTGGCGGACTTCACTTGATTCACCCCTCCACTTT. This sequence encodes CAWRTSLDSPLHF.

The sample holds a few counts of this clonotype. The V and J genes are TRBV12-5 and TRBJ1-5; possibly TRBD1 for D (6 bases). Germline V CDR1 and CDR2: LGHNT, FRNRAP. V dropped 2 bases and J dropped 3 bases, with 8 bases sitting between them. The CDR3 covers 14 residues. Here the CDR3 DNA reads TGTGCTAGTGGTTTGACAGGGTCCAATCAGCCCCAGCATTTT. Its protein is CASGLTGSNQPQHF.

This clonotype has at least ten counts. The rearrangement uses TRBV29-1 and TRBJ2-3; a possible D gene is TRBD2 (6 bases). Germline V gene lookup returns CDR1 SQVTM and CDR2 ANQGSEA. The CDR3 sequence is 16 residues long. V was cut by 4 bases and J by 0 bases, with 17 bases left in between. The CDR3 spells CSVGGVWQLSTDTQYF. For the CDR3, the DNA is TGCAGCGTTGGGGGGGTTTGGCAGTTAAGCACAGATACGCAGTATTTT.

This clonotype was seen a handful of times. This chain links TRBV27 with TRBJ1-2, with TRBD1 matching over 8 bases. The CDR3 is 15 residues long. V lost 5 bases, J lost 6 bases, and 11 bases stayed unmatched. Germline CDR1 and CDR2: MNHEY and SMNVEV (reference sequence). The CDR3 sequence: CASSTRTGFENGYTF. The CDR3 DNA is TGTGCCAGCAGTACCCGGACAGGGTTTGAAAATGGCTACACCTTC.

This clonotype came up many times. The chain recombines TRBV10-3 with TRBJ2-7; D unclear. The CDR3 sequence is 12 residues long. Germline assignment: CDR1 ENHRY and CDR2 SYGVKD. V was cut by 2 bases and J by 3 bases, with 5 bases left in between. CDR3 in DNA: TGTGCCATCAGTGAGGAAGACTACGAGCAGTACTTC. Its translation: CAISEEDYEQYF.

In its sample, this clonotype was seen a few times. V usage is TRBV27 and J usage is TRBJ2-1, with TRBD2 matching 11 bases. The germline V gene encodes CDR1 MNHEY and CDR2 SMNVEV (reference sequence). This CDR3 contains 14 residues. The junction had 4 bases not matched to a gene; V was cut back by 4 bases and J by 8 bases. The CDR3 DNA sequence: TGTGCCAGCAGTTCCGGGACTAGCGGCTATGAGCAGTTCTTC. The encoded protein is CASSSGTSGYEQFF.

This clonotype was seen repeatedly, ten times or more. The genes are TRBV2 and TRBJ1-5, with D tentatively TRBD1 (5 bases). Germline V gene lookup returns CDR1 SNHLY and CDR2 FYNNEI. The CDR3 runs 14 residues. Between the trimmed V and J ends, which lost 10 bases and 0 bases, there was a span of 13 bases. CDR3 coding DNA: TGTGCCACGGGGAGGGACTATAGCAATCAGCCCCAGCATTTT. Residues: CATGRDYSNQPQHF.

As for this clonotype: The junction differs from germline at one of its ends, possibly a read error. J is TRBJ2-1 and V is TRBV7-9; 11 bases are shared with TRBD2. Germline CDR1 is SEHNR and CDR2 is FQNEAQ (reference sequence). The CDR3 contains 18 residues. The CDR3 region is CASTSRPGLAAKNKEQFF. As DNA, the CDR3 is TGTGCCAGCACCTCCCGACCGGGACTAGCGGCGAAGAACAAGGAGCAGTTCTTC.

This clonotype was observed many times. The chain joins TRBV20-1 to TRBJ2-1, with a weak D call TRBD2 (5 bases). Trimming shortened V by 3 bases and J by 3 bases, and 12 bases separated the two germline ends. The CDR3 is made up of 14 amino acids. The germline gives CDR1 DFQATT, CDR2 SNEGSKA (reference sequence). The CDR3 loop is CSARVSVVYNEQFF. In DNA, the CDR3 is TGCAGTGCTAGGGTTAGCGTTGTCTACAATGAGCAGTTCTTC.

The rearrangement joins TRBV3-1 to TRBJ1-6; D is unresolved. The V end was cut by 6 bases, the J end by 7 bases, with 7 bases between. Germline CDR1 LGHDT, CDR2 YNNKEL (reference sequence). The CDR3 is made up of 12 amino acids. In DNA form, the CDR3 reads TGTGCCAGCAGACGGGGAAATTCACCCCTCCACTTT. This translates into CASRRGNSPLHF.

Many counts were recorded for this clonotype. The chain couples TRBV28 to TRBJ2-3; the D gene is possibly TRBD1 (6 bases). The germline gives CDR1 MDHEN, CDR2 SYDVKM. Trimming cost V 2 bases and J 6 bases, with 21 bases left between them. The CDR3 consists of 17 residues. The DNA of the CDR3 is TGTGCCAGCAGTTTAAGGATTCGGGACATAAGGACCGATACGCAGTATTTT. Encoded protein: CASSLRIRDIRTDTQYF.